This TCR beta chain was profiled in a study of beta chain features in type 1 diabetes. Overall study results and limits: A moderate, significant TCRB CDR3 shortening appeared in type 1 diabetes across four CD4+ subsets.

The V gene lost 0 bases and the J gene lost 5 bases, with 14 bases spanning the gap. The CDR3 runs 16 residues. CDR1 is MGHRA, CDR2 YSYEKL, per germline. Worth noting for this clone: Antigen unknown.

The study reverse transcribed the entire isolated RNA, so it sequenced expressed TCRB transcripts. Produced via immunoSEQ multiplex PCR; TCRdb's table is partial and in-frame only. The table lists a few hundred thousand clones, around 24% of them singletons, with roughly 0.011% in the top ten. The J gene is TRBJ2-1, the V gene TRBV4-1; D perhaps matches TRBD2 (5 bases). The sample was naive CD4+ T cells from blood. This receptor was taken from a woman aged 25 to 45 with type 1 diabetes. For the CDR3, the DNA is TGCGCCAGCAGCCAAGATCTCGCTAGCCGGAACAATGAGCAGTTCTTC. This translates into CASSQDLASRNNEQFF.